Listed here are 22 T cell receptor beta chains from one sample, sequenced in a study of shared T cell receptors in the human thymus. TCRdb keeps only in-frame clones here, not all; method: immunoSEQ multiplex PCR. Among 500,000 to 850,000 clones listed, more than 75% were seen once. These same data were also listed under a study on human thymus T cells.

The sample consisted of thymocytes. The receptors stem from a boy in the first two years of life with a congenital heart defect.

The chain combines TRBV6-5 with TRBJ2-7; 11 positions match TRBD1. Germline CDR1 MNHEY, CDR2 SVGAGI. There are 15 residues in the CDR3. Losses at the gene ends were 6 bases for V and 3 bases for J; bases not matched to a gene: 7. CDR3 residues: CASSTRTGGGYEQYF. The CDR3 bases are TGTGCCAGCAGCACCCGGACAGGGGGCGGCTACGAGCAGTACTTC.

DNA for the CDR3: TGTGCCTGGAGTCTAAGGACAGGCGTCAATTCACCCCTCCACTTT. This encodes CAWSLRTGVNSPLHF. This sequence joins TRBV30 and TRBJ1-6; 7 bases are a match to TRBD1. The CDR3 covers 15 residues. Looked up from germline, CDR1 is GTSNPN and CDR2 is SVGIG (reference sequence). J lost 7 bases, V lost 2 bases, and 8 bases had no gene match. Filled out from reference TRBV30 and TRBJ1-6, the complete variable domain reads SQTIHQWPATLVQPVGSPLSLECTVEGTSNPNLYWYRQAAGRGLQLLFYSVGIGQISSEVPQNLSASRPQDRQFILSSKKLLLSDSGFYLCAWSLRTGVNSPLHFGNGTRLTVT.

This sequence joins TRBV2 and TRBJ2-7; 8 bases agree with TRBD1. Germline V gives CDR1 SNHLY, CDR2 FYNNEI. J lost 4 bases, V lost 0 bases, and 8 bases had no gene match. The CDR3 has 16 residues. The CDR3 nucleotides are TGTGCCAGCAGTGAAGCGGCCGGGGACAGGAAATACGAGCAGTACTTC. Translation gives CASSEAAGDRKYEQYF.

The chain combines TRBV6-6 with TRBJ1-5; D gene unclear. Trimming stripped 6 bases from V and 5 bases from J, with 11 bases between. This CDR3 spans 13 amino acids. From germline, CDR1 is MNHNY and CDR2 SVGAGI (reference sequence). The CDR3 coding sequence is TGTGCCAGCAGCATAAACTATTATCAGCCCCAGCATTTT. As protein: CASSINYYQPQHF.

The V gene is TRBV30, the J gene TRBJ1-1; 10 bases map to TRBD1. The germline V gene encodes CDR1 GTSNPN and CDR2 SVGIG (reference sequence). The CDR3 covers 15 residues. The junction had 2 bases not matched to a gene; V was cut back by 0 bases and J by 1 base. The CDR3 nucleotides read TGTGCCTGGAGTGTCCGGGACAGGGGGAACACTGAAGCTTTCTTT. It yields the protein CAWSVRDRGNTEAFF.

The genes are TRBV9 and TRBJ1-1; maybe TRBD1 (6 bases). The V end lost 0 bases, the J end lost 1 base, and 10 bases lay between the germline ends. This CDR3 contains 15 residues. From germline, CDR1 is SGDLS and CDR2 YYNGEE. CDR3 nucleotide sequence: TGTGCCAGCAGCGTAGGGGGGCCGGCGAACACTGAAGCTTTCTTT. Protein sequence: CASSVGGPANTEAFF.

The chain is built from TRBV19 and TRBJ1-6; TRBD1 might be the D (5 bases). This CDR3 is built from 20 residues. The germline V gene has CDR1 LNHDA and CDR2 SQIVND (reference sequence). V was pared by 0 bases and J by 0 bases, with 18 bases between. CDR3 residues: CASSIDGGATASSYNSPLHF. In DNA, the CDR3 is TGTGCCAGTAGTATAGATGGTGGGGCTACAGCGAGCTCCTATAATTCACCCCTCCACTTT.

The chain is built from TRBV4-3 and TRBJ2-1; possibly TRBD2 for D (5 bases). V lost 1 base and J lost 9, with 19 bases in between. The CDR3 runs 16 residues. Looked up from germline, CDR1 is LGHNA and CDR2 is YSLEER. CDR3 bases: TGCGCCAGCAGCCAAGCGCGTCCGGGGTTCTATAGTGAGCAGTTCTTC. Residues: CASSQARPGFYSEQFF.

The chain links TRBV4-3 to TRBJ1-2; 10 bases match TRBD1. Germline V gives CDR1 LGHNA, CDR2 YSLEER. The V and J ends lost 1 base and 8 bases, in that order; junction bases with no gene match: 16. CDR3 length: 18 amino acids. The CDR3 DNA reads TGCGCCAGCAGCCAAGTTCGTCTGACAGGGGGCGCGTTGGGGGGCTACACCTTC. Amino acids: CASSQVRLTGGALGGYTF.

The chain is built from TRBV28 and TRBJ2-1; possibly TRBD1 for D (5 bases). Trimming pared 3 bases from V and 10 bases from J, leaving 10 bases between. Per germline, CDR1 MDHEN and CDR2 SYDVKM. The CDR3 covers 12 residues. For the CDR3, the DNA is TGTGCCAGCAGTTTCAGGGTGCGGGAGCAGTTCTTC. This encodes CASSFRVREQFF. Complete variable domain (other parts from reference TRBV28 and TRBJ2-1): DVKVTQSSRYLVKRTGEKVFLECVQDMDHENMFWYRQDPGLGLRLIYFSYDVKMKEKGDIPEGYSVSREKKERFSLILESASTNQTSMYLCASSFRVREQFFGPGTRLTVL.

The V and J genes are TRBV5-4 and TRBJ1-1, with 7 bases lining up with TRBD1. This CDR3 is 18 amino acids long. V dropped 3 bases and J dropped 0; count of bases not matched to a gene: 14. Germline-derived CDR1 and CDR2 are SGHNT and YYREEE (reference sequence). The CDR3 nucleotides read TGTGCCAGCAGCTGGGTGTTACGGGACAGTACACTGAACACTGAAGCTTTCTTT. As protein: CASSWVLRDSTLNTEAFF.

This sequence joins TRBV2 and TRBJ1-2; D is unresolved. Germline CDR1 and CDR2: SNHLY and FYNNEI. The CDR3 is 10 amino acids. V shed 6 bases and J shed 6 bases, with 5 bases lying between them. CDR3 amino acids: CASSGDGYTF. The CDR3 coding sequence is TGTGCCAGCAGCGGAGATGGCTACACCTTC.

V is TRBV25-1 and J is TRBJ2-7; unclear D gene. The germline V gene has CDR1 MGHDK and CDR2 SYGVNS. V was shortened by 4 bases and J by 3 bases, with 10 bases between the two germline ends. This CDR3 is 13 amino acids long. CDR3 DNA: TGTGCCAGCAGTGCCAGGCTGGGCTACGAGCAGTACTTC. The encoded protein is CASSARLGYEQYF.

The V gene is TRBV4-3, the J gene TRBJ1-5; unclear D gene. The CDR3 spans 14 residues. The V gene's germline CDR1 is LGHNA and CDR2 YSLEER. V lost 6 bases, J lost 4 bases, and 13 bases lay in between. CDR3 in amino acids: CASSLGRENQPQHF. CDR3 sequence (DNA): TGCGCCAGCAGTCTCGGACGGGAAAATCAGCCCCAGCATTTT.

The genes are TRBV6-5 and TRBJ2-7; maybe TRBD2 (6 bases). CDR3 length: 14 residues. The germline CDR1 and CDR2 sequences are MNHEY and SVGAGI. V lost 10 bases to trimming and J lost 2 bases, with 18 bases between them. CDR3 coding DNA: TGTGCCACCAGGGAAGCGGGTGCTACCTACGAGCAGTACTTC. It yields the protein CATREAGATYEQYF.

The chain employs TRBV5-6 and TRBJ2-3; the D gene is possibly TRBD1 (6 bases). The germline V gene encodes CDR1 SGHDT and CDR2 YYEEEE. Trimming left V 3 bases short and J 4 bases short, with 15 bases between. The CDR3 loop spans 15 amino acids. This CDR3 reads CASSSYRVGADTQYF. CDR3 bases: TGTGCCAGCAGCTCCTACAGGGTTGGGGCAGATACGCAGTATTTT. Drawing the rest from reference TRBV5-6 and TRBJ2-3, the complete variable domain is DAGVTQSPTHLIKTRGQQVTLRCSPKSGHDTVSWYQQALGQGPQFIFQYYEEEERQRGNFPDRFSGHQFPNYSSELNVNALLLGDSALYLCASSSYRVGADTQYFGPGTRLTVL.

This chain links TRBV27 with TRBJ2-1; 9 bases are a match to TRBD2. V lost 6 bases to trimming and J lost 3 bases; unmatched junction nucleotides: 0. This CDR3 spans 13 amino acids. Germline lookup yields CDR1 MNHEY and CDR2 SMNVEV (reference sequence). The CDR3 DNA reads TGTGCCAGCAGGCGGGAGGGCTACAATGAGCAGTTCTTC. It yields the protein CASRREGYNEQFF.

V usage is TRBV9 and J usage is TRBJ1-2; TRBD1 might be the D (6 bases). Trimming pared 4 bases from V and 3 bases from J, leaving 22 bases between. This CDR3 has 17 residues. Germline V gene data show CDR1 as SGDLS and CDR2 as YYNGEE. The CDR3 spells CASSRQPNRVRYYGYTF. The CDR3 DNA reads as TGTGCCAGCAGCCGCCAACCGAACAGGGTCCGTTACTATGGCTACACCTTC.

The chain recombines TRBV7-8 with TRBJ2-7; TRBD1 aligns across 7 bases. V lost 4 bases to trimming and J lost 4 bases; unmatched junction nucleotides: 10. In germline, CDR1 is SGHVS, CDR2 FQNEAQ. The CDR3 runs 15 residues. Written as DNA, the CDR3 is TGTGCCAGCAGCTACCTGGGACAGAGGATTTACGAGCAGTACTTC. Its translation is CASSYLGQRIYEQYF. The whole variable domain, filled in from reference TRBV7-8 and TRBJ2-7, reads GAGVSQSPRYKVAKRGQDVALRCDPISGHVSLFWYQQALGQGPEFLTYFQNEAQLDKSGLPSDRFFAERPEGSVSTLKIQRTQQEDSAVYLCASSYLGQRIYEQYFGPGTRLTVT.

V usage is TRBV28 and J usage is TRBJ2-7; perhaps TRBD1 as D (5 bases). The CDR3 runs to 17 residues. The V gene lost 4 bases and the J gene lost 0 bases, with 19 bases spanning the gap. Germline V gene sequence: CDR1 MDHEN, CDR2 SYDVKM. CDR3 nucleotide sequence: TGTGCCAGCAGTTCCCCTTGTGGGGCCATGAACTCCTACGAGCAGTACTTC. The encoded protein is CASSSPCGAMNSYEQYF.

The chain couples TRBV30 to TRBJ2-1, with TRBD2 matching 7 bases. Trimming cost V 3 bases and J 0 bases; bases outside gene matches: 8. Germline-derived CDR1 and CDR2 are GTSNPN and SVGIG (reference sequence). CDR3 length equals 16 residues. The CDR3 DNA follows: TGTGCCTGGAGCCTTCTAGCGGTACGCTCCTACAATGAGCAGTTCTTC. Translated: CAWSLLAVRSYNEQFF.

The rearrangement uses TRBV10-3 and TRBJ1-3, with 7 bases aligning to TRBD1. Trimming took 0 bases from V and 1 from J; bases not matched to a gene: 9. Germline loops: CDR1 ENHRY, CDR2 SYGVKD. The CDR3 sequence is 18 residues long. The CDR3 loop reads CAISESTATGHSGNTIYF. The CDR3 nucleotides are TGTGCCATCAGTGAGTCGACCGCGACAGGGCATTCTGGAAACACCATATATTTT.